These 32 T cell receptor beta chains share one sample of origin, sequenced in a study of cytomegalovirus exposure and HLA in healthy donors. PCR used 60 Vbeta primers and 13 Jbeta primers. Using immunoSEQ multiplex PCR, the repertoire was profiled, and TCRdb retains in-frame clones only, with some absent. The sample has 200,000 to 250,000 clones, approximately 81% seen once; the top ten hold over 1%. The sample was PBMCs. The source of these receptors is a human donor in good health.

This clone has just one count. The rearrangement joins TRBV5-1 to TRBJ2-1, with TRBD2 matching over 8 bases. V lost 3 bases, J lost 11 bases, and 19 bases stayed unmatched. In germline, CDR1 is SGHRS, CDR2 YFSETQ. This CDR3 is 17 amino acids long. The CDR3 bases are TGCGCCAGCAGCTGGGGAATGGGGACTACTAGCGGAGGACAGCAGTTCTTC. It is translated as CASSWGMGTTSGGQQFF. Combining the CDR3 with reference TRBV5-1 and TRBJ2-1 gives the whole variable domain KAGVTQTPRYLIKTRGQQVTLSCSPISGHRSVSWYQQTPGQGLQFLFEYFSETQRNKGNFPGRFSGRQFSNSRSEMNVSTLELGDSALYLCASSWGMGTTSGGQQFFGPGTRLTVL.

The rearrangement joins TRBV6-5 to TRBJ2-2, with TRBD2 identical over 7 bases. This CDR3 is 15 amino acids long. CDR1 and CDR2 (germline): MNHEY, SVGAGI. Trimming at V came to 7 bases and at J to 5 bases, leaving 10 bases not matched to a gene. CDR3 nucleotide sequence: TGTGCCAGCAAAAAAGGATGGGGGGGGACCGGGGAGCTGTTTTTT. This codes for CASKKGWGGTGELFF.

This chain links TRBV19 with TRBJ2-7; D remains ambiguous. With 1 base removed from V and 2 bases from J, the gap between germline ends came to 6 bases. CDR1 and CDR2 from the germline V gene are LNHDA and SQIVND (reference sequence). This CDR3 contains 13 residues. Here the CDR3 reads CASSIGQAYEQYF. The CDR3, as DNA: TGTGCCAGTAGTATAGGCCAGGCCTACGAGCAGTACTTC.

In this sample, this clone turned up a few times. The chain combines TRBV20-1 with TRBJ2-1; D gene unclear. Trimming left V 2 bases short and J 8 bases short, with 4 bases between. This CDR3 contains 10 residues. Looked up from germline, CDR1 is DFQATT and CDR2 is SNEGSKA (reference sequence). As DNA, the CDR3 is TGCAGTGCTAGATCGGATGAGCAGTTCTTC. Translation gives CSARSDEQFF.

The chain carries TRBV5-1 and TRBJ1-3; 8 bases agree with TRBD1. Germline CDR1 and CDR2: SGHRS and YFSETQ. The CDR3 length is 15 residues. The J segment lost 3 bases and the V segment lost 4 bases, leaving 6 bases of the junction unmatched. The CDR3 coding sequence is TGCGCCAGCAGCCCGGACAGGGTACTTGGAAACACCATATATTTT. As protein: CASSPDRVLGNTIYF. The whole variable domain, remainder taken from reference TRBV5-1 and TRBJ1-3, is KAGVTQTPRYLIKTRGQQVTLSCSPISGHRSVSWYQQTPGQGLQFLFEYFSETQRNKGNFPGRFSGRQFSNSRSEMNVSTLELGDSALYLCASSPDRVLGNTIYFGEGSWLTVV.

The chain combines TRBV28 with TRBJ1-5, with 10 bases aligning to TRBD1. The trim removed 4 bases at V and 0 bases at J, leaving 3 bases unmatched. The CDR3 spans 16 residues. Per germline, CDR1 MDHEN and CDR2 SYDVKM. CDR3 in DNA: TGTGCCAGCAGTTCCGGGACAGGGGTTAGCAATCAGCCCCAGCATTTT. Protein: CASSSGTGVSNQPQHF.

This clone was observed once. The V and J genes are TRBV5-1 and TRBJ2-7; 10 bases are shared with TRBD1. CDR1 and CDR2 (germline): SGHRS, YFSETQ. The V gene end was trimmed by 4 bases and the J gene end by 8 bases; junction bases not matched to a gene: 12. This CDR3 has 15 residues. CDR3 coding DNA: TGCGCCAGCAGCCGGATGGGGACAGGGGATGAGAAGCAGTACTTC. Translation: CASSRMGTGDEKQYF.

A single count supports this clone. This chain connects TRBV7-2 to TRBJ2-1, with 8 bases aligning to TRBD1. Germline lookup yields CDR1 SGHTA and CDR2 FQGNSA. This CDR3 comprises 16 residues. Germline trimming cut 3 bases from V and 8 bases from J; bases unmatched to any gene: 12. The CDR3 loop is CASSFRTGQRRHEQFF. The DNA of the CDR3 is TGTGCCAGCAGCTTCCGGACAGGGCAACGTCGTCATGAGCAGTTCTTC.

The chain recombines TRBV7-9 with TRBJ2-4; TRBD2 is a possible D gene (6 bases). CDR1 and CDR2 from the germline V gene are SEHNR and FQNEAQ (reference sequence). CDR3 size: 13 residues. The V end was cut by 1 base, the J end by 7 bases, with 8 bases between. The CDR3 DNA sequence: TGTGCCAGCAGCTTAGTGGAGGGGAACATTCAGTACTTC. Its translation is CASSLVEGNIQYF.

For this clone: The junction shows a germline mismatch at one end, possibly a read error. The rearrangement joins TRBV7-9 to TRBJ2-7; the match to TRBD2 covers 8 bases. The germline V gene encodes CDR1 SEHNR and CDR2 FQNEAQ (reference sequence). This CDR3 region has 17 residues. This CDR3 reads CSSSLEASGFLPYEQYF. CDR3 nucleotide sequence: TGTTCCAGCAGCTTAGAGGCTAGCGGGTTCCTTCCCTACGAGCAGTACTTC.

The CDR3 spells CASSIDYTGRGPQHF. As DNA, the CDR3 is TGTGCCAGTAGTATAGATTATACAGGGAGAGGACCCCAGCATTTT. The V call is TRBV19, the J call TRBJ1-5; D is perhaps TRBD1 (6 bases). V was shortened by 0 bases and J by 10 bases, with 16 bases between the two germline ends. This CDR3 spans 15 amino acids. Germline V lookup: CDR1 LNHDA, CDR2 SQIVND (reference sequence).

J is TRBJ2-7 and V is TRBV2; possible D gene TRBD1, 5 bases. The CDR3 is 11 amino acids. Germline V gives CDR1 SNHLY, CDR2 FYNNEI. The germline V and J ends were trimmed by 7 bases and 8 bases, with 12 bases remaining between them. The CDR3 here is CASTLDNKQYF. CDR3 nucleotides: TGTGCCAGCACCCTGGACAATAAGCAGTACTTC. The full variable domain, rest sourced from reference TRBV2 and TRBJ2-7, is EPEVTQTPSHQVTQMGQEVILRCVPISNHLYFYWYRQILGQKVEFLVSFYNNEISEKSEIFDDQFSVERPDGSNFTLKIRSTKLEDSAMYFCASTLDNKQYFGPGTRLTVT.

This clone turned up a few times. This chain uses TRBV5-1 with TRBJ2-1; D is unresolved. The germline V gene has CDR1 SGHRS and CDR2 YFSETQ. Deletions cut 0 bases from V and 5 bases from J, with 12 bases between. The CDR3 length is 15 residues. The CDR3 region is CASSLDRVGNNEQFF. The CDR3 region has the DNA TGCGCCAGCAGCTTGGATCGGGTAGGAAACAATGAGCAGTTCTTC.

Concerning this clone itself: A read error may account for a junction end that differs from germline. V usage is TRBV27 and J usage is TRBJ2-3; tentative D call: TRBD2 (6 bases). This CDR3 contains 14 residues. CDR1 MNHEY and CDR2 SMNVEV come from the germline V gene (reference sequence). The CDR3 coding sequence is TGTGCCAGCCGTTTGGGTGGGGGGAGGGATACGCAGTATTTT. Translated: CASRLGGGRDTQYF.

The chain couples TRBV18 to TRBJ1-1, with D perhaps matching TRBD1 (6 bases). The germline V gene encodes CDR1 KGHSH and CDR2 LQKENI. The CDR3 spans 15 residues. Trimming removed 5 bases at V and 1 base at J, with 14 bases between. The CDR3 is CASSSNQGTNTEAFF. The CDR3 DNA follows: TGTGCCAGCTCATCAAATCAGGGGACGAACACTGAAGCTTTCTTT.

This clone was picked up a small number of times. J is TRBJ2-7 and V is TRBV5-1; no clear D. CDR1 is SGHRS, CDR2 YFSETQ, per germline. Between the trimmed V and J ends, which lost 5 bases and 3 bases, there was a span of 9 bases. The CDR3 covers 12 residues. DNA for the CDR3: TGCGCCAGCAGTTTCCTAGGCTACGAGCAGTACTTC. This codes for CASSFLGYEQYF.

The chain recombines TRBV7-8 with TRBJ2-7; D is uncertain. The germline V gene encodes CDR1 SGHVS and CDR2 FQNEAQ. The CDR3 is 11 amino acids. The V end lost 4 bases, the J end lost 3 bases, and 4 bases lay between the germline ends. CDR3 in amino acids: CASSSNYEQYF. Here the CDR3 DNA reads TGTGCCAGCAGCTCAAACTACGAGCAGTACTTC.

V gene TRBV7-3 combines with J gene TRBJ2-1; TRBD2 aligns across 8 bases. The CDR3 totals 17 residues. With 4 bases clipped from V and 0 bases from J, the junction kept 8 bases outside the gene matches. CDR1 SGHTA and CDR2 FQGTGA come from the germline V gene. The CDR3 DNA is TGTGCCAGCAGCTCACCCGGCGGGACTAGCTCCTACAATGAGCAGTTCTTC. Its translation: CASSSPGGTSSYNEQFF.

The chain combines TRBV6-1 with TRBJ1-2, with D tentatively TRBD1 (5 bases). V was shortened by 4 bases and J by 0 bases, with 12 bases between the two germline ends. CDR1 and CDR2 (germline): MNHNS, SASEGT. CDR3 length: 15 amino acids. The CDR3 protein is CASSVDRDSNYGYTF. Here the CDR3 DNA reads TGTGCCAGCAGTGTCGACCGGGACTCTAACTATGGCTACACCTTC.

This clone was observed once. Written as DNA, the CDR3 is TGTGCCAGCAGCCCCCGACAGGGCAACCCCTACGAGCAGTACTTC. It specifies CASSPRQGNPYEQYF. The gene calls are TRBV28 and TRBJ2-7; 7 bases agree with TRBD1. Germline CDR1 and CDR2: MDHEN and SYDVKM. The V and J ends lost 6 bases and 2 bases, in that order; junction bases with no gene match: 10. There are 15 residues in the CDR3.

This rearrangement joins TRBV2 to TRBJ2-7; TRBD1 agrees at 11 bases. The CDR3 has 13 amino acids. CDR1 is SNHLY and CDR2 is FYNNEI in the germline V gene. The J segment lost 5 bases and the V segment lost 6 bases, leaving 3 bases of the junction unmatched. The CDR3 DNA reads TGTGCCAGCAGGGACAGGGGGCCGGACGAGCAGTACTTC. Amino acid sequence: CASRDRGPDEQYF.

The V call is TRBV2, the J call TRBJ2-2; 9 nucleotides line up with TRBD1. The CDR3 is 14 amino acids. The V segment lost 4 bases and the J segment 8 bases; nucleotides outside the gene matches: 5. Germline V gene sequence: CDR1 SNHLY, CDR2 FYNNEI. CDR3 sequence reads: CASSVGTGWGELFF. The CDR3 bases are TGTGCCAGCAGTGTGGGGACAGGGTGGGGGGAGCTGTTTTTT.

The rearrangement links TRBV29-1 to TRBJ2-5; 9 bases line up with TRBD2. V shed 7 bases and J 5 bases; nucleotides not matched to a gene: 14. The germline CDR1 and CDR2 sequences are SQVTM and ANQGSEA. CDR3 size: 15 residues. For the CDR3, the DNA is TGCAGCGCCGAGGGCGGGCGGGAGGGCCGTGAGACCCAGTACTTC. It translates to CSAEGGREGRETQYF.

The CDR3 coding sequence is TGTGCCAGCAGCCGGGGACTAGTGGGAGATACGCAGTATTTT. Protein: CASSRGLVGDTQYF. The V and J genes are TRBV13 and TRBJ2-3, with TRBD2 identical over 8 bases. The CDR3 runs 14 residues. With V trimmed by 5 bases and J by 5 bases, 6 bases remained unmatched. The V gene's germline CDR1 is PRHDT and CDR2 FYEKMQ (reference sequence).

The chain uses TRBV19 and TRBJ1-1; TRBD1 agrees at 11 bases. CDR1 is LNHDA and CDR2 is SQIVND in the germline V gene (reference sequence). There are 13 residues in the CDR3. The V gene end was trimmed by 8 bases and the J gene end by 7 bases; junction bases not matched to a gene: 6. CDR3 sequence: CASGRTGGLEAFF. CDR3 nucleotides: TGTGCCAGTGGACGGACAGGGGGCCTTGAAGCTTTCTTT.

The chain is built from TRBV15 and TRBJ1-1, with D uncertain. CDR1 is LNHNV, CDR2 YYDKDF, per germline (reference sequence). Trimming removed 3 bases at V and 3 bases at J, with 8 bases between. CDR3 length: 13 residues. CDR3 loop: CATSSRSDTEAFF. CDR3 in DNA: TGTGCCACCAGCAGTCGGAGCGACACTGAAGCTTTCTTT.

The chain carries TRBV6-1 and TRBJ2-7, with TRBD1 identical over 9 bases. The germline CDR1 and CDR2 sequences are MNHNS and SASEGT. The CDR3 has 13 amino acids. Trimming took 6 bases from V and 6 from J; bases not matched to a gene: 6. DNA of the CDR3: TGTGCCAGCAGGCAGGACAGGGGCGGCGAGCAGTACTTC. This gives the protein CASRQDRGGEQYF.

This rearrangement joins TRBV9 to TRBJ1-2; D uncertain. Germline assignment: CDR1 SGDLS and CDR2 YYNGEE. The CDR3 loop spans 11 amino acids. Trimming left V 3 bases short and J 13 bases short, with 13 bases between. The CDR3 DNA sequence: TGTGCCAGCAGCGCCACCCAAGCTGCCACCTTC. Protein: CASSATQAATF. The full variable domain, its missing parts supplied by reference TRBV9 and TRBJ1-2, is DSGVTQTPKHLITATGQRVTLRCSPRSGDLSVYWYQQSLDQGLQFLIQYYNGEERAKGNILERFSAQQFPDLHSELNLSSLELGDSALYFCASSATQAATFGSGTRLTVV.

In its sample, this clone was seen a few times. The chain uses TRBV19 and TRBJ2-1, with TRBD2 matching over 9 bases. Germline V gives CDR1 LNHDA, CDR2 SQIVND (reference sequence). The J segment lost 4 bases and the V segment lost 5 bases, leaving 6 bases of the junction unmatched. There are 15 residues in the CDR3. This CDR3 is CASSPSGTIYNEQFF. The CDR3 DNA sequence: TGTGCCAGTAGTCCTAGCGGGACTATTTACAATGAGCAGTTCTTC.

The chain employs TRBV6-5 and TRBJ1-3; TRBD1 matches 7 bases. From germline, CDR1 is MNHEY and CDR2 SVGAGI. The V gene end was trimmed by 0 bases and the J gene end by 0 bases; junction bases not matched to a gene: 2. The CDR3 has 16 residues. CDR3 loop: CASSYSTGLSGNTIYF. CDR3 DNA sequence: TGTGCCAGCAGTTACTCGACAGGGCTCTCTGGAAACACCATATATTTT.

There are a few counts of this clone. This sample also contains other DNA sequences that code for the same CDR3. The V call is TRBV2, the J call TRBJ2-7; D gene unclear. The CDR3 is 11 amino acids. The V gene's germline CDR1 is SNHLY and CDR2 FYNNEI. The ends were cut back, 6 bases at V and 2 bases at J, with 5 bases in the middle. Here the CDR3 reads CASSPAYEQYF. DNA of the CDR3: TGTGCCAGCAGCCCTGCCTACGAGCAGTACTTC.

J is TRBJ2-4 and V is TRBV5-4; 7 nucleotides align to TRBD2. Germline CDR1 reads SGHNT; CDR2 reads YYREEE (reference sequence). Trimming took 4 bases from V and 9 from J; bases not matched to a gene: 7. The CDR3 consists of 13 residues. The CDR3 spells CASSQREAAIQYF. DNA for the CDR3: TGTGCCAGCAGCCAGCGGGAAGCGGCCATTCAGTACTTC.